The next 23 T cell receptor beta chains were all read from a single sample in a study of control samples from healthy donors and cancer patients. Clones were read by immunoSEQ multiplex PCR, and TCRdb kept only the in-frame ones, dropping some. The profile shows 150,000 or so clones, roughly 89% of them singletons. The sequenced material came from blood. The receptors were gathered from a young man in good health.

The rearrangement links TRBV7-3 to TRBJ2-5; 8 bases map to TRBD2. V lost 5 bases and J lost 2; bases outside the gene matches: 7. Germline V CDR1 and CDR2: SGHTA, FQGTGA. The CDR3 consists of 15 residues. CDR3 region: CASSPGGGLQETQYF. CDR3 DNA: TGTGCCAGCAGCCCCGGGGGGGGCCTTCAAGAGACCCAGTACTTC.

This chain links TRBV29-1 with TRBJ1-2; D is uncertain. CDR1 SQVTM and CDR2 ANQGSEA come from the germline V gene. This CDR3 has 10 residues. Trimming left V 7 bases short and J 8 bases short, with 11 bases between. CDR3 amino acids: CSAAEQGYTF. In nucleotides, the CDR3 is TGCAGCGCCGCGGAGCAGGGCTACACCTTC.

The rearrangement uses TRBV9 and TRBJ2-7; a possible D gene is TRBD2 (5 bases). The CDR3 is 14 residues long. V was shortened by 3 bases and J by 3 bases, with 13 bases between the two germline ends. Germline values: CDR1 SGDLS, CDR2 YYNGEE. CDR3 region: CASSAGVTVYEQYF. The CDR3 coding sequence is TGTGCCAGCAGCGCCGGGGTGACCGTCTACGAGCAGTACTTC.

The CDR3 is CASSYGQGRSLGSNQPQHF. CDR3 DNA: TGTGCCAGCAGCTACGGACAGGGACGGTCATTAGGGAGCAATCAGCCCCAGCATTTT. V gene TRBV7-2 combines with J gene TRBJ1-5, with 8 bases lining up with TRBD1. V was clipped by 4 bases and J by 1 base; unmatched bases: 15. The CDR3 consists of 19 residues. From germline, CDR1 is SGHTA and CDR2 FQGNSA.

V usage is TRBV7-9 and J usage is TRBJ2-7; 10 nucleotides align to TRBD1. This CDR3 comprises 14 residues. Germline CDR1 SEHNR, CDR2 FQNEAQ (reference sequence). Trimming cost V 5 bases and J 3 bases; bases outside gene matches: 4. The CDR3 loop reads CASSTWTGGYEQYF. CDR3 DNA: TGTGCCAGCAGCACGTGGACAGGGGGCTACGAGCAGTACTTC.

The chain recombines TRBV6-4 with TRBJ1-2; D ambiguous. Germline V gene data show CDR1 as MRHNA and CDR2 as SNTAGT. The ends were cut back, 6 bases at V and 8 bases at J, with 10 bases in the middle. The CDR3 length is 11 residues. In nucleotides, the CDR3 is TGTGCCAGCAGAAGTTGGAGCGGCTACACCTTC. Translating it yields CASRSWSGYTF.

The J gene is TRBJ2-7, the V gene TRBV21-1; TRBD2 was called by the table and not checked on the DNA. TRBV21-1 is termed a pseudogene. The CDR3 has 16 amino acids. In DNA form, the CDR3 reads TGTGCCAGCATCTTTTCTGGCGGCGCCTACTCCTACGAGCAGTACTTC. Translation gives CASIFSGGAYSYEQYF.

The chain has TRBV6-1 and TRBJ2-3; D unresolved. The CDR3 runs 15 residues. V was pared by 0 bases and J by 0 bases, with 7 bases between. Germline values: CDR1 MNHNS, CDR2 SASEGT. The CDR3, as DNA: TGTGCCAGCAGTGAAGCGCGGATTAGCACAGATACGCAGTATTTT. It is translated as CASSEARISTDTQYF.

The CDR3 DNA is TGCGCCAGCAGCTTGATGAAGAACACTGAAGCTTTCTTT. This encodes CASSLMKNTEAFF. The chain has TRBV5-1 and TRBJ1-1; no firm D call. Between the trimmed V and J ends, which lost 1 base and 1 base, there was a span of 5 bases. The CDR3 sequence is 13 residues long. Germline V gene sequence: CDR1 SGHRS, CDR2 YFSETQ.

CDR3 residues: CASSDHWRGGQPQHF. The CDR3 nucleotides read TGTGCCAGTAGCGATCATTGGAGGGGGGGACAGCCCCAGCATTTT. This chain connects TRBV19 to TRBJ1-5, with a possible D match to TRBD1 (6 bases). CDR3 length: 15 residues. V was pared by 6 bases and J by 7 bases, with 19 bases between. Germline CDR1 is LNHDA and CDR2 is SQIVND (reference sequence).

This rearrangement joins TRBV5-6 to TRBJ1-2; no definite D call. Germline V CDR1 and CDR2: SGHDT, YYEEEE. Trimming pared 6 bases from V and 4 bases from J, leaving 16 bases between. The length of the CDR3 is 14 residues. The chain's CDR3 is CASTLDTSAYGYTF. The CDR3 DNA is TGTGCCAGCACCCTAGACACGTCTGCCTATGGCTACACCTTC.

V is TRBV3-1 (or the pseudogene TRBV3-2) and J is TRBJ1-1; a weak D match, TRBD1 (5 bases). Trimming cost V 2 bases and J 7 bases, with 8 bases left between them. The CDR3 length is 12 residues. Germline V gene sequence: CDR1 LGHDT, CDR2 YNNKEL (reference sequence). The CDR3 region is CASSQRGGEAFF. The CDR3 DNA reads TGTGCCAGCAGCCAAAGGGGAGGTGAAGCTTTCTTT.

The sample holds a few counts of this clone. V and J are TRBV5-1 and TRBJ1-4; 7 bases are a match to TRBD1. The CDR3 covers 15 residues. Germline lookup yields CDR1 SGHRS and CDR2 YFSETQ. V gave up 5 bases and J gave up 0 bases; unmatched junction bases: 4. The CDR3 DNA follows: TGCGCCAGCAGAAACAGGGGTTCAACTAATGAAAAACTGTTTTTT. Translation: CASRNRGSTNEKLFF.

The chain recombines TRBV6-5 with TRBJ2-3; TRBD2 aligns across 13 bases. The V gene end was trimmed by 2 bases and the J gene end by 3 bases; junction bases not matched to a gene: 2. Germline V gene data show CDR1 as MNHEY and CDR2 as SVGAGI. The CDR3 is 16 residues long. CDR3 nucleotides: TGTGCCAGCAGTTACGGGACTAGCGGGGTAACAGATACGCAGTATTTT. Translation: CASSYGTSGVTDTQYF.

V gene TRBV6-5 combines with J gene TRBJ1-2; the match to TRBD1 covers 7 bases. The length of the CDR3 is 15 residues. CDR1 and CDR2 from the germline V gene are MNHEY and SVGAGI. With 2 bases clipped from V and 8 bases from J, the junction kept 11 bases outside the gene matches. DNA for the CDR3: TGTGCCAGCAGTTACCCCCAACAGGGGTTTGGGGGCTACACCTTC. It translates to CASSYPQQGFGGYTF.

This clone has a single count. The chain is built from TRBV27 and TRBJ1-1; D is ambiguous. V was cut by 5 bases and J by 6 bases, with 22 bases left in between. The CDR3 consists of 16 residues. The V gene's germline CDR1 is MNHEY and CDR2 SMNVEV (reference sequence). This CDR3 is CASSVSKGFASSEAFF. The CDR3 bases are TGTGCCAGCAGTGTCAGTAAGGGTTTCGCAAGCTCTGAAGCTTTCTTT.

V and J are TRBV5-1 and TRBJ2-3, with TRBD2 matching 16 bases. The germline V gene encodes CDR1 SGHRS and CDR2 YFSETQ. This CDR3 contains 17 residues. With V trimmed by 4 bases and J by 6 bases, 8 bases remained unmatched. This chain's CDR3 is CASSKGLAGGPGDTQYF. Here the CDR3 DNA reads TGCGCCAGCAGCAAGGGACTAGCGGGGGGGCCAGGTGATACGCAGTATTTT.

The chain links TRBV2 to TRBJ1-1; the D is unclear. This CDR3 spans 13 amino acids. Trimming stripped 1 base from V and 8 bases from J, with 11 bases between. The germline V gene has CDR1 SNHLY and CDR2 FYNNEI. The CDR3 region has the DNA TGTGCCAGCAGTGAAGTGGTACGAACGGAAGCTTTCTTT. It codes for CASSEVVRTEAFF. Filled out from reference TRBV2 and TRBJ1-1, the complete variable domain reads EPEVTQTPSHQVTQMGQEVILRCVPISNHLYFYWYRQILGQKVEFLVSFYNNEISEKSEIFDDQFSVERPDGSNFTLKIRSTKLEDSAMYFCASSEVVRTEAFFGQGTRLTVV.

The chain combines TRBV7-9 with TRBJ2-3; 8 nucleotides line up with TRBD2. The J segment lost 5 bases and the V segment lost 5 bases, leaving 9 bases of the junction unmatched. CDR3 size: 15 residues. Germline lookup yields CDR1 SEHNR and CDR2 FQNEAQ (reference sequence). CDR3 nucleotides: TGTGCCAGCAGCCTAGGACTAGCCTTCATAGATACGCAGTATTTT. Translation: CASSLGLAFIDTQYF.

On this clone itself: Distinct nucleotide sequences in the sample also encode this CDR3. DNA for the CDR3: TGTGCCAGCAGCCCTGGGGGAAACACCATATATTTT. It codes for CASSPGGNTIYF. The genes are TRBV7-3 and TRBJ1-3; D is unresolved. With 5 bases removed from V and 4 bases from J, the gap between germline ends came to 6 bases. This CDR3 is built from 12 residues. Germline V CDR1 and CDR2: SGHTA, FQGTGA.

V is TRBV3-1 (or the pseudogene TRBV3-2) and J is TRBJ2-1; 8 bases are shared with TRBD2. After removal of 1 base from V and 3 bases from J, the junction contained 2 bases not matched to a gene. Germline CDR1 LGHDT, CDR2 YNNKEL (reference sequence). The CDR3 covers 15 residues. The CDR3 here is CASSQATSGYNEQFF. The CDR3 DNA reads TGTGCCAGCAGCCAAGCAACTAGCGGCTACAATGAGCAGTTCTTC.

The CDR3 DNA reads TGTGCCAGCCGTCAAGTACAGGGGGCGTTTGCTAATGAAAAACTGTTTTTT. This sequence encodes CASRQVQGAFANEKLFF. The J gene is TRBJ1-4, the V gene TRBV2; 9 bases agree with TRBD1. Germline CDR1 reads SNHLY; CDR2 reads FYNNEI. This CDR3 region has 17 residues. J gave up 3 bases and V 8 bases, and 13 bases lay outside the gene matches.

J is TRBJ1-1 and V is TRBV5-1; TRBD1 might be the D (6 bases). V lost 3 bases to trimming and J lost 1 base, with 7 bases between them. The V gene's germline CDR1 is SGHRS and CDR2 YFSETQ. The CDR3 spans 13 residues. CDR3 residues: CASSSGQNTEAFF. The DNA for the CDR3 is TGCGCCAGCAGCTCGGGACAGAACACTGAAGCTTTCTTT.